The 29 T cell receptor beta chains given below trace back to one sample, sequenced in a study of T-cell reconstitution after alpha-beta-depleted transplantation in children. The library targeted TCRbeta and was prepared with unique molecular identifiers. TCRdb independently ran MiXCR on the PCR reads; one entry per CDR3 protein. The sample has approximately 70,000 distinct CDR3 sequences, approximately 4.4% seen once. The source material was PBMCs, mostly from graft donor cells, sampled 180 days after TCRalphabeta/CD19-depleted stem cell transplant. The receptors here all came from a boy under three years old who had a stem cell transplant for acute myeloid leukemia, so the T cells may come from the graft donor.

This clonotype was seen ten or more times. This sequence joins TRBV12-3 or TRBV12-4 and TRBJ1-5; D is uncertain. V was trimmed by 6 bases and J by 0 bases, leaving 6 bases between them. The CDR3 covers 13 residues. The CDR3 loop is CASSTNSNQPQHF. CDR3 DNA: TGTGCCAGCAGCACCAATAGCAATCAGCCCCAGCATTTT.

This clonotype was detected many times. The chain is built from TRBV27 and TRBJ1-1, with D possibly TRBD1 on 5 matching bases. The germline V and J ends were trimmed by 6 bases and 4 bases, with 21 bases remaining between them. The CDR3 totals 16 residues. The germline gives CDR1 MNHEY, CDR2 SMNVEV (reference sequence). The chain's CDR3 is CASRMGGRDGVTEAFF. The CDR3 DNA is TGTGCCAGCAGAATGGGTGGCAGGGACGGGGTCACTGAAGCTTTCTTT.

This clonotype was seen at least ten times. The CDR3 region is CASSFVPATVNTEAFF. The CDR3 region has the DNA TGTGCCAGCAGCTTCGTGCCGGCTACAGTAAACACTGAAGCTTTCTTT. The gene calls are TRBV7-8 and TRBJ1-1; no clear D gene. This CDR3 has 16 residues. CDR1 is SGHVS and CDR2 is FQNEAQ in the germline V gene. V lost 3 bases, J lost 2 bases, and 16 bases lay in between.

This clonotype occurred many times. The chain couples TRBV20-1 to TRBJ1-1; 9 bases align to TRBD1. Unmatched junction bases numbered 18, after V lost 1 base and J lost 0 bases. Germline CDR1 DFQATT, CDR2 SNEGSKA (reference sequence). This CDR3 has 20 residues. The DNA for the CDR3 is TGCAGTGCTAGAGGAGGACAGGGGACGTTGGCCGGGGGTATGAACACTGAAGCTTTCTTT. Amino acids: CSARGGQGTLAGGMNTEAFF.

This clonotype was counted ten times or more. This chain connects TRBV12-3 or TRBV12-4 to TRBJ2-2; D gene uncertain. This CDR3 is built from 17 residues. Trimming pared 3 bases from V and 8 bases from J, leaving 22 bases between. The CDR3 protein is CASSFPSSQYAPGELFF. Here the CDR3 DNA reads TGTGCCAGCAGTTTCCCGAGTTCCCAGTATGCCCCGGGGGAGCTGTTTTTT.

In its sample, this clonotype was seen many times. The genes are TRBV18 and TRBJ2-3; D is uncertain. Per the germline V gene, CDR1 is KGHSH and CDR2 is LQKENI. V was shortened by 4 bases and J by 5 bases, with 7 bases between the two germline ends. This CDR3 contains 12 residues. Here the CDR3 reads CASSQAEDTQYF. The CDR3 DNA reads as TGTGCCAGCTCACAGGCGGAAGATACGCAGTATTTT. The full variable domain, rest sourced from reference TRBV18 and TRBJ2-3, is NAGVMQNPRHLVRRRGQEARLRCSPMKGHSHVYWYRQLPEEGLKFMVYLQKENIIDESGMPKERFSAEFPKEGPSILRIQQVVRGDSAAYFCASSQAEDTQYFGPGTRLTVL.

This clonotype has at least ten counts. The V and J genes are TRBV29-1 and TRBJ1-4; tentatively, D is TRBD1 (5 bases). CDR1 and CDR2 from the germline V gene are SQVTM and ANQGSEA. The V gene lost 5 bases and the J gene lost 7 bases, with 20 bases spanning the gap. The CDR3 covers 15 residues. The CDR3 loop is CSVSERVGGGEKLFF. CDR3 DNA: TGCAGCGTTTCTGAGCGGGTTGGGGGTGGTGAAAAACTGTTTTTT.

This clonotype has ten or more counts. The chain links TRBV7-7 to TRBJ2-2, with D tentatively TRBD2 (6 bases). Germline-derived CDR1 and CDR2 are SSHAT and FNYEAQ (reference sequence). The CDR3 covers 15 residues. The germline V and J ends were trimmed by 4 bases and 4 bases, with 13 bases remaining between them. The DNA of the CDR3 is TGTGCCAGCAGCTCGCCGGGGGACGTCACCGGGGAGCTGTTTTTT. Protein product: CASSSPGDVTGELFF.

Many counts were recorded for this clonotype. The rearrangement joins TRBV20-1 to TRBJ2-5, with 9 bases fitting TRBD1. Germline-derived CDR1 and CDR2 are DFQATT and SNEGSKA (reference sequence). The CDR3 contains 13 residues. Germline trimming cut 6 bases from V and 1 base from J; bases unmatched to any gene: 3. The CDR3, as DNA: TGCAGTGCCAAGACAGGGGGCCAAGAGACCCAGTACTTC. Its protein product is CSAKTGGQETQYF.

This clonotype was found a few times. A much larger clone differs from this one at a single base, so this may be a read error. The chain joins TRBV20-1 to TRBJ2-5; possible D gene TRBD1, 5 bases. Germline CDR1 and CDR2: DFQATT and SNEGSKA (reference sequence). This CDR3 contains 17 residues. The CDR3: CCARPQGRSLMEETQYF. CDR3 DNA: TGCTGTGCCCGTCCCCAGGGCCGGTCGCTTATGGAAGAGACCCAGTACTTC.

The sample holds many counts of this clonotype. The CDR3 reads CASSLGRLYEQYV. In DNA, the CDR3 is TGTGCCAGCTCCCTTGGACGCCTCTACGAGCAGTACGTC. The rearrangement uses TRBV18 and TRBJ2-7; D is unresolved. Germline V lookup: CDR1 KGHSH, CDR2 LQKENI. V was cut by 6 bases and J by 3 bases, with 12 bases left in between. This CDR3 comprises 13 residues.

This clonotype was seen ten or more times. The chain uses TRBV5-6 and TRBJ2-1; D gene uncertain. The CDR3 loop spans 12 amino acids. Between the trimmed V and J ends, which lost 2 bases and 6 bases, there was a span of 6 bases. CDR1 is SGHDT, CDR2 YYEEEE, per germline. CDR3 DNA: TGTGCCAGCAGCTTTCGAGCCAATGAGCAGTTCTTC. Residues: CASSFRANEQFF.

This clonotype was recorded many times. This chain uses TRBV11-2 with TRBJ2-7; 8 bases line up with TRBD2. Germline CDR1 SGHAT, CDR2 FQNNGV. With 1 base clipped from V and 3 bases from J, the junction kept 5 bases outside the gene matches. CDR3 length: 15 residues. The CDR3 DNA reads as TGTGCCAGCAGCTTAGGGCTAGCGGGTTTCTACGAGCAGTACGTC. Protein: CASSLGLAGFYEQYV.

This clonotype has at least ten counts. V gene TRBV6-5 combines with J gene TRBJ1-1, with unresolved D. Germline V gene data show CDR1 as MNHEY and CDR2 as SVGAGI. With 0 bases removed from V and 1 base from J, the gap between germline ends came to 6 bases. The CDR3 has 14 residues. The CDR3 DNA is TGTGCCAGCAGTTACTCGGGCGGGAACACTGAAGCTTTCTTT. This gives the protein CASSYSGGNTEAFF.

This clonotype was seen many times. The chain recombines TRBV5-1 with TRBJ2-5, with unresolved D. CDR1 SGHRS and CDR2 YFSETQ come from the germline V gene. The V and J ends lost 4 bases and 5 bases respectively, with 9 bases between them. The length of the CDR3 is 12 residues. CDR3 DNA: TGCGCCAGCAGCCGTGAAGACGAGACCCAGTACTTC. It translates to CASSREDETQYF.

This clonotype was found many times. This chain connects TRBV2 to TRBJ2-2; a weak D match, TRBD1 (6 bases). V dropped 4 bases and J dropped 7 bases, with 10 bases sitting between them. Germline V gives CDR1 SNHLY, CDR2 FYNNEI. The CDR3 covers 13 residues. Here the CDR3 DNA reads TGTGCCAGCAGTGCGACAGGATTCGGGGAGCTGTTTTTT. This sequence encodes CASSATGFGELFF.

This clonotype was seen many times. The rearrangement joins TRBV5-6 to TRBJ2-3; D is uncertain. There are 15 residues in the CDR3. V was shortened by 4 bases and J by 3 bases, with 15 bases between the two germline ends. The germline V gene encodes CDR1 SGHDT and CDR2 YYEEEE. The CDR3 DNA reads TGTGCCAGCAGCCCAAATCGAGGACGGACAGATACGCAGTATTTT. The encoded protein is CASSPNRGRTDTQYF. Variable domain in full (rest from reference TRBV5-6 and TRBJ2-3): DAGVTQSPTHLIKTRGQQVTLRCSPKSGHDTVSWYQQALGQGPQFIFQYYEEEERQRGNFPDRFSGHQFPNYSSELNVNALLLGDSALYLCASSPNRGRTDTQYFGPGTRLTVL.

This clonotype was found many times. The chain employs TRBV4-1 and TRBJ1-3, with TRBD1 as a possible D gene (6 bases). CDR3 length: 16 amino acids. Germline-derived CDR1 and CDR2 are MGHRA and YSYEKL. The V end lost 5 bases, the J end lost 3 bases, and 17 bases lay between the germline ends. Written as DNA, the CDR3 is TGCGCCAGCAGCTATGCTCTCAGGGGTAATGGAAACACCATATATTTT. Its translation is CASSYALRGNGNTIYF.

This clonotype was seen at least ten times. This CDR3 reads CASSLSLGDEQFF. The CDR3 DNA follows: TGTGCCAGCAGTTTATCGCTAGGGGATGAGCAGTTCTTC. The chain links TRBV12-3 or TRBV12-4 to TRBJ2-1, with TRBD1 as a possible D gene (5 bases). V gave up 2 bases and J gave up 8 bases, with 10 bases separating them. This CDR3 spans 13 amino acids.

There are many counts of this clonotype. The J gene is TRBJ1-1, the V gene TRBV7-3; 7 nucleotides agree with TRBD1. The CDR3 totals 14 residues. J was trimmed by 5 bases and V by 5 bases; bases with no gene match: 8. CDR1 is SGHTA, CDR2 FQGTGA, per germline. CDR3 sequence reads: CASSPQSGGTEAFF. In DNA, the CDR3 is TGTGCCAGCAGCCCTCAATCAGGGGGAACTGAAGCTTTCTTT. The full variable domain, in which reference TRBV7-3 and TRBJ1-1 provide the parts outside the CDR3, is GAGVSQTPSNKVTEKGKYVELRCDPISGHTALYWYRQSLGQGPEFLIYFQGTGAADDSGLPNDRFFAVRPEGSVSTLKIQRTERGDSAVYLCASSPQSGGTEAFFGQGTRLTVV.

This clonotype has ten or more counts. This chain joins TRBV25-1 and TRBJ2-5; 7 bases agree with TRBD2. CDR1 is MGHDK, CDR2 SYGVNS, per germline. Trimming took 4 bases from V and 5 from J; bases not matched to a gene: 10. The CDR3 extends over 15 amino acids. The CDR3 coding sequence is TGTGCCAGCAGTGTGGGCCCGCGGGGGATCGAGACCCAGTACTTC. Translating it yields CASSVGPRGIETQYF.

This clonotype was seen many times. The rearrangement joins TRBV2 to TRBJ1-5; possible D gene TRBD1, 5 bases. The CDR3 covers 12 residues. Germline CDR1 and CDR2: SNHLY and FYNNEI. Deletions cut 5 bases from V and 9 bases from J, with 11 bases between. CDR3 bases: TGTGCCAGCAGTCCCCAGGGACTGCCCCAGCATTTT. Translation gives CASSPQGLPQHF.

This clonotype showed up many times. The V gene is TRBV5-5, the J gene TRBJ2-7; TRBD1 is a possible D gene (5 bases). In germline, CDR1 is SGHKS, CDR2 YYEKEE (reference sequence). The ends were cut back, 4 bases at V and 5 bases at J, with 10 bases in the middle. This CDR3 has 12 residues. The CDR3 sequence is CASSPDSHEQYV. DNA of the CDR3: TGTGCCAGCAGCCCTGACAGCCACGAGCAGTACGTC.

This clonotype showed up many times. The chain uses TRBV12-3 or TRBV12-4 and TRBJ2-1, with D possibly being TRBD1 (5 bases). Trimming cost V 3 bases and J 5 bases, with 14 bases left between them. This CDR3 is 15 amino acids long. Here the CDR3 reads CASSLNQGGNNEQFF. The CDR3 DNA is TGTGCCAGCAGTTTGAACCAGGGTGGTAACAATGAGCAGTTCTTC.

This clonotype occurred a few times. A much larger clone differs from this one at a single base, so this may be a read error. This chain connects TRBV12-3 or TRBV12-4 to TRBJ2-3; the match to TRBD2 covers 7 bases. The CDR3 is 18 amino acids. As DNA, the CDR3 is TGTACCAGCAGTTGGGCGGGGGATGGCCACGGCTACACAGATACGCAGTATTTT. Its protein product is CTSSWAGDGHGYTDTQYF.

This clonotype showed up many times. This chain connects TRBV9 to TRBJ2-7; 8 bases line up with TRBD1. Germline CDR1 SGDLS, CDR2 YYNGEE. This CDR3 has 14 residues. Trimming removed 4 bases from V and 1 base from J; junction bases left unmatched: 4. Written as DNA, the CDR3 is TGTGCCAGCAGCCCCCGGACAGGGTCCTACGAGCAGTACTTC. Translating gives CASSPRTGSYEQYF.

There are a few counts of this clonotype. This chain's CDR3 is CASSPGTGDGNTIYF. The CDR3 DNA follows: TGTGCCAGTAGTCCTGGGACAGGGGACGGAAACACCATATATTTT. V is TRBV19 and J is TRBJ1-3; 10 nucleotides align to TRBD1. The CDR3 length is 15 residues. CDR1 is LNHDA and CDR2 is SQIVND in the germline V gene (reference sequence). V shed 5 bases, J shed 4 bases, and the junction held 5 bases outside the gene matches.

There are many counts of this clonotype. The J gene is TRBJ2-5, the V gene TRBV14; D is undetermined. The CDR3 covers 13 residues. Germline loops: CDR1 SGHDN, CDR2 FVKESK. V lost 0 bases, J lost 4 bases, and 6 bases lay in between. DNA for the CDR3: TGTGCCAGCAGCCAAGATGTCGCAGAGACCCAGTACTTC. This gives the protein CASSQDVAETQYF. Full variable domain (missing parts from reference TRBV14 and TRBJ2-5): EAGVTQFPSHSVIEKGQTVTLRCDPISGHDNLYWYRRVMGKEIKFLLHFVKESKQDESGMPNNRFLAERTGGTYSTLKVQPAELEDSGVYFCASSQDVAETQYFGPGTRLLVL.

This clonotype was counted ten times or more. In DNA, the CDR3 is TGTGCCAGCAGTTTTCATCAGCCCCAGCATTTT. It encodes CASSFHQPQHF. The chain joins TRBV28 to TRBJ1-5; no clear D gene. The CDR3 runs 11 residues. Germline loops: CDR1 MDHEN, CDR2 SYDVKM. Trimming shortened V by 3 bases and J by 5 bases, and 2 bases separated the two germline ends.